Presented here are 21 T cell receptor beta chains from one specimen sequenced in a study of Graves' ophthalmopathy and Graves' hyperthyroidism. Investigators amplified TCR beta CDR3 regions from RNA transcripts. Second-round multiplex PCR followed a first-round RT-PCR using HTBI primers. MiXCR was run by TCRdb on the multiplex PCR reads, yielding one entry per CDR3 protein. This sample has tens of thousands of distinct CDR3 sequences; approximately 45% occur once, and the top ten carry over 4%. Specimen: peripheral blood. These receptors originate from an adult woman with Graves' ophthalmopathy.

This clonotype came up many times. The chain employs TRBV14 and TRBJ2-1, with TRBD2 identical over 7 bases. Germline V gives CDR1 SGHDN, CDR2 FVKESK. The V segment lost 0 bases and the J segment 0 bases; nucleotides outside the gene matches: 8. The CDR3 covers 18 residues. This CDR3 is CASSQEGSGISSYNEQFF. The CDR3 DNA reads as TGTGCCAGCAGCCAAGAGGGGAGCGGGATAAGCTCCTACAATGAGCAGTTCTTC.

This clonotype came up a few times. This rearrangement joins TRBV27 to TRBJ2-1; 11 nucleotides align to TRBD2. With 8 bases clipped from V and 5 bases from J, the junction kept 8 bases outside the gene matches. Germline V gene data show CDR1 as MNHEY and CDR2 as SMNVEV (reference sequence). The CDR3 contains 15 residues. As DNA, the CDR3 is TGTGCCAGCGGGACCGGGACTAGCGGAAACAATGAGCAGTTCTTC. Its protein is CASGTGTSGNNEQFF.

This clonotype was detected many times. The CDR3 loop is CASSLDPQGGGANVLTF. The CDR3 nucleotides are TGTGCCAGCAGTTTAGACCCACAGGGCGGTGGGGCCAACGTCCTGACTTTC. The chain links TRBV28 to TRBJ2-6; a possible D gene is TRBD1 (6 bases). Deletions cut 2 bases from V and 3 bases from J, with 14 bases between. The CDR3 is made up of 17 amino acids. From germline, CDR1 is MDHEN and CDR2 SYDVKM.

This clonotype was seen ten or more times. V usage is TRBV7-2 and J usage is TRBJ2-1; D gene unclear. The CDR3 totals 13 residues. Trimming cost V 8 bases and J 0 bases, with 8 bases left between them. Germline-derived CDR1 and CDR2 are SGHTA and FQGNSA. CDR3 region: CASPPGSYNEQFF. The CDR3 coding sequence is TGTGCCAGCCCACCGGGCTCCTACAATGAGCAGTTCTTC.

The CDR3 sequence is CASALISDTQYF. The CDR3 DNA sequence: TGTGCCTCAGCGCTAATTAGCGATACGCAGTATTTT. The genes are TRBV5-5 and TRBJ2-3, with no clear D. Germline CDR1 and CDR2: SGHKS and YYEKEE (reference sequence). The V end was cut by 10 bases, the J end by 6 bases, with 15 bases between. The CDR3 sequence is 12 residues long.

This clonotype was counted ten times or more. The rearrangement links TRBV5-5 to TRBJ2-3, with 9 positions matching TRBD2. The CDR3 is 18 residues long. The V gene's germline CDR1 is SGHKS and CDR2 YYEKEE (reference sequence). V shed 0 bases, J shed 1 base, and the junction held 9 bases outside the gene matches. The CDR3 DNA is TGTGCCAGCAGCTTGGAGGGGGTGCGGACTAGCGGCACAGATACGCAGTATTTT. Translating gives CASSLEGVRTSGTDTQYF.

The chain couples TRBV15 to TRBJ2-2; no clear D. The germline CDR1 and CDR2 sequences are LNHNV and YYDKDF (reference sequence). The V end was cut by 0 bases, the J end by 4 bases, with 18 bases between. The CDR3 has 18 residues. The CDR3 DNA reads TGTGCCACCAGCAGAGATAGCCTCCTGACGAGCTCCACCGGGGAGCTGTTTTTT. Translated, it gives CATSRDSLLTSSTGELFF.

The rearrangement uses TRBV19 and TRBJ1-4; 9 bases are shared with TRBD1. V was clipped by 4 bases and J by 3 bases; unmatched bases: 6. This CDR3 is built from 16 residues. Germline loops: CDR1 LNHDA, CDR2 SQIVND (reference sequence). The CDR3 nucleotides are TGTGCCAGTAGTACACCGACAGGGGGGGCTAATGAAAAACTGTTTTTT. It translates to CASSTPTGGANEKLFF.

A word on this clonotype: Since the CDR3 does not end with the conserved phenylalanine or tryptophan, this likely comes from a read error. The CDR3 region is CSARGLWTSGRDYNEQFL. The CDR3 DNA is TGCAGTGCTAGAGGGCTGTGGACTAGTGGGAGGGATTACAATGAGCAGTTCTTG. This rearrangement joins TRBV20-1 to TRBJ2-1; 7 bases match TRBD2. The CDR3 has 18 amino acids. V shed 1 base, J shed 4 bases, and the junction held 16 bases outside the gene matches. Germline lookup yields CDR1 DFQATT and CDR2 SNEGSKA (reference sequence).

Ten or more counts support this clonotype. The rearrangement links TRBV20-1 to TRBJ2-1, with 12 bases identical to TRBD2. The CDR3 loop spans 16 amino acids. Germline-derived CDR1 and CDR2 are DFQATT and SNEGSKA (reference sequence). The J segment lost 0 bases and the V segment lost 7 bases, leaving 7 bases of the junction unmatched. The CDR3 is CSVSSGRADSYNEQFF. CDR3 in DNA: TGCAGTGTATCTAGCGGGAGGGCTGACTCCTACAATGAGCAGTTCTTC.

The V gene is TRBV20-1, the J gene TRBJ1-5; 12 nucleotides line up with TRBD1. CDR3 size: 16 residues. CDR1 and CDR2 (germline): DFQATT, SNEGSKA (reference sequence). The V and J ends lost 5 bases and 2 bases, in that order; junction bases with no gene match: 7. In nucleotides, the CDR3 is TGCAGTGCTCCTCCCGGGACAGGGGGCGGCAATCAGCCCCAGCATTTT. Translating gives CSAPPGTGGGNQPQHF.

The chain recombines TRBV19 with TRBJ2-4; 7 bases fit TRBD1. CDR1 LNHDA and CDR2 SQIVND come from the germline V gene (reference sequence). CDR3 length: 14 residues. After removal of 7 bases from V and 7 bases from J, the junction contained 10 bases not matched to a gene. The CDR3 sequence: CASTWTGLLNIQYF. In nucleotides, the CDR3 is TGTGCCAGTACCTGGACAGGTCTTCTTAACATTCAGTACTTC.

This clonotype has ten or more counts. The genes are TRBV4-1 and TRBJ1-1; weak D call: TRBD1 (6 bases). The CDR3 sequence is 17 residues long. The V gene lost 0 bases and the J gene lost 7 bases, with 21 bases spanning the gap. The V gene's germline CDR1 is MGHRA and CDR2 YSYEKL. The DNA of the CDR3 is TGCGCCAGCAGCCAAGATGTTGATGGGGGCGGAACCCATGAAGCTTTCTTT. The encoded protein is CASSQDVDGGGTHEAFF.

The chain combines TRBV7-8 with TRBJ1-5; TRBD1 agrees at 7 bases. Trimming removed 2 bases from V and 7 bases from J; junction bases left unmatched: 5. This CDR3 spans 14 amino acids. Germline V gene data show CDR1 as SGHVS and CDR2 as FQNEAQ. In nucleotides, the CDR3 is TGTGCCAGCAGCTTAACAGGGGCCGGGCAGCCCCAGCATTTT. This sequence encodes CASSLTGAGQPQHF. Drawing the rest from reference TRBV7-8 and TRBJ1-5, the complete variable domain is GAGVSQSPRYKVAKRGQDVALRCDPISGHVSLFWYQQALGQGPEFLTYFQNEAQLDKSGLPSDRFFAERPEGSVSTLKIQRTQQEDSAVYLCASSLTGAGQPQHFGDGTRLSIL.

The V gene is TRBV2, the J gene TRBJ1-2; TRBD1 matches at 9 bases. The V gene end was trimmed by 4 bases and the J gene end by 7 bases; junction bases not matched to a gene: 4. From germline, CDR1 is SNHLY and CDR2 FYNNEI. This CDR3 region has 13 residues. DNA of the CDR3: TGTGCCAGCAGTGCCTGGACAGGGGCTGGCTACACCTTC. This gives the protein CASSAWTGAGYTF.

This clonotype was observed at least ten times. In DNA form, the CDR3 reads TGTGCCAGCAGCTCCATGACAGGGGCTGGAAACACCATATATTTT. This encodes CASSSMTGAGNTIYF. V gene TRBV7-8 combines with J gene TRBJ1-3; 8 nucleotides align to TRBD1. Trimming took 4 bases from V and 2 from J; bases not matched to a gene: 4. The CDR3 is made up of 15 amino acids. CDR1 is SGHVS, CDR2 FQNEAQ, per germline.

The chain couples TRBV13 to TRBJ1-1; D ambiguous. V lost 5 bases and J lost 3, with 13 bases in between. Germline V gene data show CDR1 as PRHDT and CDR2 as FYEKMQ (reference sequence). The CDR3 is made up of 14 amino acids. The CDR3 protein is CASSRSVGDTEAFF. DNA for the CDR3: TGTGCCAGCAGCCGGTCGGTCGGGGACACTGAAGCTTTCTTT.

As concerns this clonotype: Sequence at one end of the junction differs from germline and may be a read error. This chain uses TRBV29-1 with TRBJ1-2, with D unclear. CDR3 size: 11 residues. CDR1 SQVTM and CDR2 ANQGSEA come from the germline V gene. CDR3 nucleotide sequence: TGCAGTGTTGCTGTTCTCTATGGCTACACCTTC. It is translated as CSVAVLYGYTF.

This clonotype showed up many times. V is TRBV19 and J is TRBJ2-7; 12 nucleotides align to TRBD1. J was trimmed by 4 bases and V by 3 bases; bases with no gene match: 4. CDR1 is LNHDA and CDR2 is SQIVND in the germline V gene (reference sequence). This CDR3 comprises 15 residues. The CDR3 loop reads CASSIGTGGAYEQYF. As DNA, the CDR3 is TGTGCCAGTAGTATTGGGACAGGGGGCGCGTACGAGCAGTACTTC.

Many counts were recorded for this clonotype. The J gene is TRBJ2-1, the V gene TRBV4-3, with D tentatively TRBD2 (6 bases). The CDR3 contains 17 residues. CDR1 LGHNA and CDR2 YSLEER come from the germline V gene. Trimming took off 0 bases at V and 4 bases at J, with 16 bases between the two ends. CDR3 sequence reads: CASSQDLGLPMYNEQFF. The CDR3 DNA follows: TGCGCCAGCAGCCAAGATCTGGGACTCCCGATGTACAATGAGCAGTTCTTC.

This sequence joins TRBV29-1 and TRBJ1-4; D not certain. Germline V gene sequence: CDR1 SQVTM, CDR2 ANQGSEA. The ends were cut back, 7 bases at V and 8 bases at J, with 17 bases in the middle. The CDR3 is 13 amino acids. The CDR3, as DNA: TGCAGCGGCCCTCCCGGCCAAAACGAAAAACTGTTTTTT. Protein: CSGPPGQNEKLFF.